Listed here are 21 T cell receptor beta chains from one sample, sequenced in a study of blood T cell repertoires in COVID-19. Clones were sequenced by immunoSEQ multiplex PCR, and TCRdb holds only the in-frame ones, with some missing. The table records about 140,000 clones, almost 85% of them present only once. Sequences were obtained from PBMCs or T cells enriched from blood (not recorded which). These receptor sequences come from a woman in her fifties or sixties with acute COVID-19.

This chain links TRBV2 with TRBJ1-5, with 7 nucleotides matching TRBD1. The junction had 6 bases not matched to a gene; V was cut back by 6 bases and J by 1 base. The CDR3 length is 15 residues. Germline-derived CDR1 and CDR2 are SNHLY and FYNNEI. DNA of the CDR3: TGTGCCAGCAGGCGACAGGGCGGAAGCAATCAGCCCCAGCATTTT. Translating it yields CASRRQGGSNQPQHF.

In its sample, this clone was seen a few times. The CDR3 is CATSRVTSGSSGANVLTF. The CDR3 DNA is TGTGCCACCAGCAGAGTCACTAGCGGGAGCTCTGGGGCCAACGTCCTGACTTTC. This chain joins TRBV15 and TRBJ2-6, with 11 bases fitting TRBD2. The CDR3 totals 18 residues. Germline trimming cut 1 base from V and 0 bases from J; bases unmatched to any gene: 2. From germline, CDR1 is LNHNV and CDR2 YYDKDF (reference sequence).

This clone was recorded at least ten times. The rearrangement links TRBV4-2 to TRBJ2-1; 9 positions match TRBD2. Germline-derived CDR1 and CDR2 are LGHNA and YNFKEQ. The CDR3 runs to 14 residues. The ends lost 7 bases at V and 8 bases at J; junction bases unmatched: 9. The CDR3 region is CASTGGLAGDEQFF. The CDR3 DNA reads as TGTGCCAGCACCGGGGGACTAGCTGGCGATGAGCAGTTCTTC.

This clone has a handful of counts. The chain carries TRBV9 and TRBJ2-2; the D gene is possibly TRBD1 (5 bases). The germline CDR1 and CDR2 sequences are SGDLS and YYNGEE. This CDR3 contains 14 residues. Trimming cost V 3 bases and J 4 bases, with 10 bases left between them. CDR3 region: CASSARGSTGELFF. The CDR3 region has the DNA TGTGCCAGCAGCGCAAGGGGCTCCACCGGGGAGCTGTTTTTT. Full variable domain (rest looked up from reference TRBV9 and TRBJ2-2): DSGVTQTPKHLITATGQRVTLRCSPRSGDLSVYWYQQSLDQGLQFLIQYYNGEERAKGNILERFSAQQFPDLHSELNLSSLELGDSALYFCASSARGSTGELFFGEGSRLTVL.

This clone has only one observation. This rearrangement joins TRBV7-2 to TRBJ2-7; D is perhaps TRBD2 (6 bases). V was pared by 6 bases and J by 2 bases, with 17 bases between. Germline V gene lookup returns CDR1 SGHTA and CDR2 FQGNSA. The CDR3 consists of 15 residues. As DNA, the CDR3 is TGTGCCAGCAGGCCCTCGACGTCTAGCGCCTACGAGCAGTACTTC. Its translation is CASRPSTSSAYEQYF. The whole variable domain, remainder taken from reference TRBV7-2 and TRBJ2-7, is GAGVSQSPSNKVTEKGKDVELRCDPISGHTALYWYRQSLGQGLEFLIYFQGNSAPDKSGLPSDRFSAERTGGSVSTLTIQRTQQEDSAVYLCASRPSTSSAYEQYFGPGTRLTVT.

This chain connects TRBV15 to TRBJ1-1, with unresolved D. The CDR3 extends over 15 amino acids. Trimming cost V 1 base and J 1 base, with 10 bases left between them. Germline values: CDR1 LNHNV, CDR2 YYDKDF (reference sequence). The CDR3 nucleotides read TGTGCCACCAGCAGAGGTAGACTGGCGAACACTGAAGCTTTCTTT. Translation gives CATSRGRLANTEAFF.

V and J are TRBV6-6 and TRBJ2-1; tentative D call: TRBD2 (7 bases). The length of the CDR3 is 15 residues. Trimming took off 5 bases at V and 5 bases at J, with 16 bases between the two ends. Per the germline V gene, CDR1 is MNHNY and CDR2 is SVGAGI (reference sequence). CDR3 sequence: CASSDGGLSNNEQFF. The CDR3 DNA sequence: TGTGCCAGCAGTGACGGGGGGCTATCAAACAATGAGCAGTTCTTC.

This clone was seen only once. The DNA for the CDR3 is TGTGCCAGCAGTTGGGATAGGGGAAAACTGTTTTTT. Amino acid sequence: CASSWDRGKLFF. The chain carries TRBV6-2 or TRBV6-3 and TRBJ1-4; D possibly corresponds to TRBD1 (5 bases). In germline, CDR1 is MNHEY, CDR2 SVGEGT. V lost 4 bases and J lost 10, with 10 bases in between. CDR3 size: 12 residues.

V is TRBV5-1 and J is TRBJ2-1; 8 bases align to TRBD2. The germline V gene encodes CDR1 SGHRS and CDR2 YFSETQ. The CDR3 covers 14 residues. V was pared by 2 bases and J by 8 bases, with 6 bases of the junction left unmatched. Written as DNA, the CDR3 is TGCGCCAGCAGCTTACCGGGACTAGTCGATGAGCAGTTCTTC. Its translation is CASSLPGLVDEQFF.

The J gene is TRBJ2-7, the V gene TRBV4-2, with 11 bases lining up with TRBD1. Unmatched junction bases numbered 6, after V lost 0 bases and J lost 2 bases. This CDR3 is 17 amino acids long. Germline loops: CDR1 LGHNA, CDR2 YNFKEQ. CDR3 in amino acids: CASSQDNGGQGAYEQYF. As DNA, the CDR3 is TGTGCCAGCAGCCAAGATAATGGGGGACAGGGGGCCTACGAGCAGTACTTC.

V usage is TRBV10-1 and J usage is TRBJ1-1; D not certain. Germline-derived CDR1 and CDR2 are WNHNN and SYGVQD (reference sequence). V lost 6 bases to trimming and J lost 3 bases, with 11 bases between them. The CDR3 covers 13 residues. As DNA, the CDR3 is TGCGCCAGCAGAACGGACGGGGACACTGAAGCTTTCTTT. This encodes CASRTDGDTEAFF.

This chain joins TRBV5-1 and TRBJ2-4, with 8 bases that match TRBD2. V dropped 6 bases and J dropped 3; count of bases not matched to a gene: 14. Germline lookup yields CDR1 SGHRS and CDR2 YFSETQ. The length of the CDR3 is 17 residues. The CDR3 sequence: CASKPSGLVNGKNIQYF. The CDR3 DNA sequence: TGCGCCAGCAAACCTAGCGGGCTGGTAAATGGCAAAAACATTCAGTACTTC.

The V gene is TRBV13, the J gene TRBJ2-7; 7 bases align to TRBD2. Losses at the gene ends were 9 bases for V and 1 base for J; bases not matched to a gene: 9. CDR1 and CDR2 from the germline V gene are PRHDT and FYEKMQ (reference sequence). The CDR3 is made up of 14 amino acids. The CDR3 DNA sequence: TGTGCCAGTGGTATAGCGGGCTCTTCCTACGAGCAGTACTTC. Translating it yields CASGIAGSSYEQYF.

This chain uses TRBV27 with TRBJ2-7; D gene ambiguous. Trimming cost V 6 bases and J 5 bases, with 8 bases left between them. The germline CDR1 and CDR2 sequences are MNHEY and SMNVEV (reference sequence). This CDR3 is 11 amino acids long. CDR3 nucleotides: TGTGCCAGCAGATTGCCAGACGAGCAGTACTTC. Encoded protein: CASRLPDEQYF.

In DNA form, the CDR3 reads TGCGCCAGCAGCTCCGGACACTCTCTCGCGCTGGACCTCACTGAAGCTTTCTTT. Amino acids: CASSSGHSLALDLTEAFF. J is TRBJ1-1 and V is TRBV5-1; D is possibly TRBD1 (5 bases). Germline values: CDR1 SGHRS, CDR2 YFSETQ. The CDR3 covers 18 residues. Trimming cost V 3 bases and J 4 bases, with 25 bases left between them.

The rearrangement links TRBV7-6 to TRBJ2-1; 11 positions agree with TRBD2. The length of the CDR3 is 16 residues. The germline V gene encodes CDR1 SGHVS and CDR2 FNYEAQ. V lost 5 bases and J lost 7; bases outside the gene matches: 10. DNA of the CDR3: TGTGCCAGCAGCAAAAGGGGTAGCGGGAGGGGAAATGAGCAGTTCTTC. Translating it yields CASSKRGSGRGNEQFF.

This clone was picked up one time. The chain employs TRBV9 and TRBJ2-7; possibly TRBD2 for D (6 bases). The CDR3 sequence is 14 residues long. V shed 2 bases and J shed 0 bases, with 9 bases lying between them. CDR1 is SGDLS and CDR2 is YYNGEE in the germline V gene. CDR3 sequence reads: CASSVGGISYEQYF. In nucleotides, the CDR3 is TGTGCCAGCAGCGTTGGCGGGATCTCCTACGAGCAGTACTTC.

The gene calls are TRBV28 and TRBJ1-1, with D possibly matching TRBD1 (5 bases). With 5 bases removed from V and 4 bases from J, the gap between germline ends came to 8 bases. Germline V gene lookup returns CDR1 MDHEN and CDR2 SYDVKM. This CDR3 spans 12 amino acids. This CDR3 reads CASSLRGTEAFF. The CDR3 nucleotides are TGTGCCAGCAGTCTTAGGGGCACTGAAGCTTTCTTT.

The rearrangement links TRBV7-6 to TRBJ2-3; 14 bases align to TRBD2. The CDR3 length is 16 residues. The V gene's germline CDR1 is SGHVS and CDR2 FNYEAQ. With 5 bases clipped from V and 3 bases from J, the junction kept 4 bases outside the gene matches. The CDR3 nucleotides are TGTGCCAGCAGCAGCGGACTAGCGGGAGGAACAGATACGCAGTATTTT. It codes for CASSSGLAGGTDTQYF.

This chain uses TRBV11-2 with TRBJ2-7; no clear D gene. From germline, CDR1 is SGHAT and CDR2 FQNNGV. Trimming removed 1 base from V and 0 bases from J, with 13 bases in between. The CDR3 is made up of 16 amino acids. The CDR3 protein is CASSLAASLSSYEQYF. CDR3 in DNA: TGTGCCAGCAGCTTAGCAGCGAGCCTCAGCTCCTACGAGCAGTACTTC.

This clone has only a few counts. The rearrangement links TRBV4-3 to TRBJ2-1; D call uncertain. CDR1 is LGHNA and CDR2 is YSLEER in the germline V gene. CDR3 length: 14 amino acids. V gave up 4 bases and J gave up 9 bases, with 16 bases separating them. In DNA, the CDR3 is TGCGCCAGCAGCCCTGACTCGTTGGATCGTGAGCAGTTCTTC. It specifies CASSPDSLDREQFF.